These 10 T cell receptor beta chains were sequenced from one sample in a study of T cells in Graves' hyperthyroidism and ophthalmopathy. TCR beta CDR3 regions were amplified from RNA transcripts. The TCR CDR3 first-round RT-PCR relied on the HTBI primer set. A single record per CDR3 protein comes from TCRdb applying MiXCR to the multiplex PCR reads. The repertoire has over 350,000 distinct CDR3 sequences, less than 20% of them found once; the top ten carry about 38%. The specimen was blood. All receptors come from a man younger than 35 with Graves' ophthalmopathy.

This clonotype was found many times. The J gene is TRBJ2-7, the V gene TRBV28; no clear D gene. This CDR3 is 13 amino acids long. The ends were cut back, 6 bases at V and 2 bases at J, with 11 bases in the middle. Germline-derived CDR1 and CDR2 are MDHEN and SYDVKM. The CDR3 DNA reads TGTGCCAGCAGCGTCGGACGGACCTACGAGCAGTACTTC. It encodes CASSVGRTYEQYF.

The CDR3 loop reads CASSKASEILTDTQYF. In nucleotides, the CDR3 is TGCGCCAGCAGCAAGGCTAGCGAGATTCTCACAGATACGCAGTATTTT. The chain is built from TRBV5-1 and TRBJ2-3; D might be TRBD2 (6 bases). The V gene's germline CDR1 is SGHRS and CDR2 YFSETQ. The CDR3 runs to 16 residues. With 4 bases removed from V and 2 bases from J, the gap between germline ends came to 17 bases.

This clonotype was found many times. CDR3 nucleotide sequence: TGTGCCAGCAGCTCTCCCGGGGGGGCCATGAATGAGCAGTTCTTC. This codes for CASSSPGGAMNEQFF. The chain recombines TRBV7-2 with TRBJ2-1, with TRBD2 matching 8 bases. The V and J ends lost 4 bases and 7 bases, in that order; junction bases with no gene match: 9. Germline CDR1 is SGHTA and CDR2 is FQGNSA. This CDR3 region has 15 residues.

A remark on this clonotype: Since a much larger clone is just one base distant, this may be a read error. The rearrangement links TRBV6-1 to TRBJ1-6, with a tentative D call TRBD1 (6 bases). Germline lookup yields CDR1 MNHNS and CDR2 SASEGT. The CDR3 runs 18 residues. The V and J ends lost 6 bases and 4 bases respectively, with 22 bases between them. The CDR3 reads CASSPPVGRGGYNSPLHF. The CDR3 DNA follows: TGTGCCAGCAGCCCTCCGGTGGGGAGGGGGGGATATAATTCACCCCTCCACTTT.

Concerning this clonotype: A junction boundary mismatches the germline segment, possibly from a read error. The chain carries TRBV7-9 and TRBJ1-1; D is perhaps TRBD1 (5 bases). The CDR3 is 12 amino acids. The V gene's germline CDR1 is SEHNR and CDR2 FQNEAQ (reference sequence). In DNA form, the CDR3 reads TGTGTCAGCAGCTTCTCGGGGGTCGAAGCTTTCTTT. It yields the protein CVSSFSGVEAFF.

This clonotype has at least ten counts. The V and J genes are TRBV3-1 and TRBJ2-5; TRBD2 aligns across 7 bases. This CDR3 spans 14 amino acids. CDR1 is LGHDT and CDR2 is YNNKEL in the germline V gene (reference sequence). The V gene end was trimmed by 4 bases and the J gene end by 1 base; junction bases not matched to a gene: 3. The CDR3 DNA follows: TGTGCCAGCAGCCGGTCGGGGGGCCAAGAGACCCAGTACTTC. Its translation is CASSRSGGQETQYF.

CDR3 in amino acids: CASSLSGIYSGNTIYF. The CDR3 nucleotides are TGTGCCAGCAGTTTATCAGGAATCTACTCTGGAAACACCATATATTTT. The V and J genes are TRBV12-3 or TRBV12-4 and TRBJ1-3; D gene ambiguous. This CDR3 region has 16 residues. V lost 2 bases to trimming and J lost 0 bases, with 11 bases between them.

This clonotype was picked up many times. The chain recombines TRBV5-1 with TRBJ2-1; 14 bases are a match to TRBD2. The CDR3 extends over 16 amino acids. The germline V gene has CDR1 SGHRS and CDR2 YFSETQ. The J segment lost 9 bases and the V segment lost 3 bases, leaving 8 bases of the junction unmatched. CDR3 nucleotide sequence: TGCGCCAGCAGCTCGAGGACTAGCGGGGGGCGGGGTGAGCAGTTCTTC. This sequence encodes CASSSRTSGGRGEQFF. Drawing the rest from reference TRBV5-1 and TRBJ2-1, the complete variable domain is KAGVTQTPRYLIKTRGQQVTLSCSPISGHRSVSWYQQTPGQGLQFLFEYFSETQRNKGNFPGRFSGRQFSNSRSEMNVSTLELGDSALYLCASSSRTSGGRGEQFFGPGTRLTVL.

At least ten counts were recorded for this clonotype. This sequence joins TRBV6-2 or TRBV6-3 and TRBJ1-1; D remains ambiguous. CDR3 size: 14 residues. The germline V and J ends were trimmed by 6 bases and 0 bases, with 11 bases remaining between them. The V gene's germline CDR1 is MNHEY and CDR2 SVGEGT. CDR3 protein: CASSPSNVNTEAFF. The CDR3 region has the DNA TGTGCCAGCAGCCCCAGTAACGTGAACACTGAAGCTTTCTTT.

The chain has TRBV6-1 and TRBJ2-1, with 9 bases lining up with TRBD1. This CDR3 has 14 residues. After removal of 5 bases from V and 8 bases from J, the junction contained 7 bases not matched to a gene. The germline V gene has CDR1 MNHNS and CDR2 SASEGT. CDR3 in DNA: TGTGCCAGCAGTTCCCGGGACAGGGATTATGAGCAGTTCTTC. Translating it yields CASSSRDRDYEQFF.